One and the same sample provided the 21 T cell receptor beta chains below, sequenced in a study of blood T cells in healthy people across ages (dated by TCRdb to between 2015 and 2017). The library was made by 5' RACE. Sequencing instrument: Illumina HiSeq 2500. A second roughly 6 to 11 cycle PCR used a sample-barcoded 5' primer and a J-beta primer mix. TCRdb applied fastp at Q25 and MiXCR to the public reads, then kept only in-frame beta chains. CDR3 protein sequences are deduplicated, and each keeps its most common genes and DNA. The table for this sample lists about 570,000 distinct CDR3 sequences; about a quarter of them were counted only once. The leading ten clones occupy about 3.3% of the sample. This sample also appeared in a second study, on T cells of mothers and their children.

The specimen was blood. The receptor source for this set is a boy under 10 years old in good health.

The chain couples TRBV15 to TRBJ2-7; D gene uncertain. Germline V gives CDR1 LNHNV, CDR2 YYDKDF (reference sequence). The CDR3 is 15 amino acids. The V end was cut by 0 bases, the J end by 5 bases, with 14 bases between. The CDR3 here is CATSREPTADDEQYF. The CDR3 DNA follows: TGTGCCACCAGCAGAGAACCAACCGCGGACGACGAGCAGTACTTC.

The chain carries TRBV19 and TRBJ1-1; possibly TRBD1 for D (6 bases). V lost 6 bases, J lost 4 bases, and 18 bases lay in between. CDR1 is LNHDA and CDR2 is SQIVND in the germline V gene (reference sequence). CDR3 length equals 15 residues. CDR3 nucleotide sequence: TGTGCCAGTAGCCACAGGGTAGGCATAGGCACTGAAGCTTTCTTT. Translation gives CASSHRVGIGTEAFF.

In this sample, this clonotype turned up a few times. The chain links TRBV7-9 to TRBJ1-4; a possible D gene is TRBD1 (5 bases). Germline V gene sequence: CDR1 SEHNR, CDR2 FQNEAQ (reference sequence). The V gene lost 4 bases and the J gene lost 7 bases, with 16 bases spanning the gap. This CDR3 is built from 15 residues. The CDR3 is CASSSRDRVAEKLFF. The CDR3 coding sequence is TGTGCCAGCAGCTCAAGGGACCGGGTGGCTGAAAAACTGTTTTTT.

This clonotype was observed a few times. The chain links TRBV20-1 to TRBJ2-1; 9 bases map to TRBD2. The CDR3 is 13 amino acids. Per the germline V gene, CDR1 is DFQATT and CDR2 is SNEGSKA (reference sequence). With 7 bases clipped from V and 5 bases from J, the junction kept 6 bases outside the gene matches. CDR3 bases: TGCAGTGTCCATAGCGGGAGAGACAATGAGCAGTTCTTC. This codes for CSVHSGRDNEQFF.

This clonotype was seen only a few times. The V and J genes are TRBV7-9 and TRBJ2-5; D is ambiguous. Germline V CDR1 and CDR2: SEHNR, FQNEAQ (reference sequence). V lost 4 bases and J 2 bases, leaving 8 bases between the germline ends. The CDR3 has 13 amino acids. CDR3 region: CASSSSPQETQYF. For the CDR3, the DNA is TGTGCCAGCAGCTCCAGCCCTCAAGAGACCCAGTACTTC.

A few counts support this clonotype. Mismatch with germline at one junction end may stem from a read error. The genes are TRBV5-1 and TRBJ1-4, with 7 bases aligning to TRBD1. Germline V gene lookup returns CDR1 SGHRS and CDR2 YFSETQ. The CDR3 runs to 15 residues. The CDR3 sequence: CASSLGVTGNEKLFF. CDR3 DNA sequence: TGCGCCAGTAGCTTGGGAGTGACAGGGAATGAAAAACTGTTTTTT.

This clonotype was found many times. The chain joins TRBV7-2 to TRBJ2-5, with 10 bases identical to TRBD1. V was pared by 4 bases and J by 5 bases, with 4 bases of the junction left unmatched. Germline lookup yields CDR1 SGHTA and CDR2 FQGNSA. The CDR3 is 14 residues long. CDR3 DNA sequence: TGTGCCAGCAGCTCAGACAGGGGGCGGGAGACCCAGTACTTC. Its protein is CASSSDRGRETQYF.

The chain has TRBV5-1 and TRBJ1-2; D ambiguous. The CDR3 loop spans 15 amino acids. Germline V gene sequence: CDR1 SGHRS, CDR2 YFSETQ. The germline V and J ends were trimmed by 0 bases and 2 bases, with 11 bases remaining between them. CDR3 sequence (DNA): TGCGCCAGCAGCTTGGCCCGTACTTTAAACTATGGCTACACCTTC. This encodes CASSLARTLNYGYTF.

The gene calls are TRBV5-1 and TRBJ1-4; 7 nucleotides match TRBD1. Germline V gene data show CDR1 as SGHRS and CDR2 as YFSETQ. Trimming took 1 base from V and 4 from J; bases not matched to a gene: 4. This CDR3 has 15 residues. This CDR3 is CASSLLGQYNEKLFF. CDR3 sequence (DNA): TGCGCCAGCAGCTTGTTGGGACAGTATAATGAAAAACTGTTTTTT.

The V and J genes are TRBV12-3 or TRBV12-4 and TRBJ2-1; D remains unclear. V gave up 3 bases and J gave up 0 bases, with 9 bases separating them. The CDR3 contains 15 residues. The CDR3 DNA reads TGTGCCAGCAGTTTGTATAGCCGCTCCTACAATGAGCAGTTCTTC. It encodes CASSLYSRSYNEQFF.

The chain links TRBV5-4 to TRBJ2-7; no firm D call. The better agreement between TRBJ2-5 and the DNA end casts doubt on the J call. This CDR3 has 14 amino acids. In germline, CDR1 is SGHNT, CDR2 YYREEE (reference sequence). The DNA for the CDR3 is TGTGCCAGCGGCGATCCCGTTAGGGTAGAGACCCAGTACTTC. Its protein product is CASGDPVRVETQYF.

This chain uses TRBV2 with TRBJ2-3; perhaps TRBD1 as D (5 bases). CDR1 SNHLY and CDR2 FYNNEI come from the germline V gene. This CDR3 is 14 amino acids long. Trimming cost V 7 bases and J 5 bases, with 16 bases left between them. CDR3 sequence reads: CASKVRGYEDTQYF. For the CDR3, the DNA is TGTGCCAGCAAGGTTAGGGGCTACGAAGATACGCAGTATTTT.

The chain carries TRBV6-6 and TRBJ2-5; 8 bases map to TRBD1. This CDR3 is built from 15 residues. Germline V lookup: CDR1 MNHNY, CDR2 SVGAGI (reference sequence). V dropped 2 bases and J dropped 2; count of bases not matched to a gene: 4. Here the CDR3 reads CASSYTGQEQETQYF. CDR3 DNA sequence: TGTGCCAGCAGTTACACGGGACAGGAACAAGAGACCCAGTACTTC.

The chain links TRBV20-1 to TRBJ2-7, with D perhaps assigned TRBD1 or TRBD2 (5 bases each). The CDR3 totals 17 residues. V shed 1 base and J shed 0 bases, with 19 bases lying between them. CDR1 DFQATT and CDR2 SNEGSKA come from the germline V gene (reference sequence). The CDR3 DNA follows: TGCAGTGCTAGAGGAGGAGGACGGACAAGCGTCTCCTACGAGCAGTACTTC. Protein product: CSARGGGRTSVSYEQYF.

This clonotype turned up a few times. This sequence joins TRBV12-5 and TRBJ2-1; no reliable D call. V dropped 2 bases and J dropped 5 bases, with 4 bases sitting between them. The CDR3 sequence is 12 residues long. Germline V lookup: CDR1 LGHNT, CDR2 FRNRAP. CDR3 amino acids: CASGLPHNEQFF. The CDR3 bases are TGTGCTAGTGGTTTGCCCCACAATGAGCAGTTCTTC.

This clonotype was seen only a few times. The gene calls are TRBV6-6 and TRBJ2-5; 10 bases map to TRBD1. TRBJ2-7 explains the end of the DNA better; the J call may be wrong. The CDR3 is 16 residues long. CDR1 is MNHNY, CDR2 SVGAGI, per germline (reference sequence). The CDR3 reads CASSSSLRDRGYEQYF. Here the CDR3 DNA reads TGTGCCAGCAGTAGTAGTCTCCGGGACAGGGGCTACGAGCAGTACTTC.

The chain's CDR3 is CSASRGKETQYF. CDR3 nucleotide sequence: TGCAGTGCTAGTAGGGGGAAAGAGACCCAGTACTTC. V is TRBV20-1 and J is TRBJ2-5; D is possibly TRBD1 (6 bases). The V gene lost 3 bases and the J gene lost 3 bases, with 8 bases spanning the gap. CDR1 and CDR2 from the germline V gene are DFQATT and SNEGSKA (reference sequence). The CDR3 has 12 amino acids.

This clonotype was counted only a few times. The chain has TRBV20-1 and TRBJ2-1; 8 bases line up with TRBD2. V shed 0 bases, J shed 3 bases, and the junction held 7 bases outside the gene matches. The germline V gene has CDR1 DFQATT and CDR2 SNEGSKA (reference sequence). This CDR3 is built from 16 residues. CDR3 in amino acids: CSARDTSGSFYNEQFF. The CDR3 DNA is TGCAGTGCTAGAGATACCAGCGGGAGCTTCTACAATGAGCAGTTCTTC.

The chain is built from TRBV20-1 and TRBJ2-7; 13 nucleotides line up with TRBD2. The CDR3 length is 15 residues. The germline V gene has CDR1 DFQATT and CDR2 SNEGSKA (reference sequence). The ends lost 5 bases at V and 6 bases at J; junction bases unmatched: 10. CDR3 in amino acids: CSAGEGLAGVGEQYF. CDR3 nucleotide sequence: TGCAGTGCTGGGGAAGGACTAGCGGGGGTGGGCGAGCAGTACTTC.

In this sample, this clonotype turned up a few times. The chain recombines TRBV9 with TRBJ1-3; 8 bases map to TRBD1. J gave up 0 bases and V 0 bases, and 5 bases lay outside the gene matches. Per the germline V gene, CDR1 is SGDLS and CDR2 is YYNGEE. The CDR3 covers 17 residues. The CDR3 spells CASSVGGTGPSGNTIYF. DNA for the CDR3: TGTGCCAGCAGCGTAGGAGGGACAGGACCCTCTGGAAACACCATATATTTT.

V usage is TRBV20-1 and J usage is TRBJ2-3; 7 bases align to TRBD1. Near its end, the DNA agrees better with TRBJ1-5, so the J call may be wrong. Germline loops: CDR1 DFQATT, CDR2 SNEGSKA (reference sequence). This CDR3 spans 13 amino acids. The DNA of the CDR3 is TGCAGTGCCCCGGGCCCCGGGACAGATACGCAGCATTTT. Amino acids: CSAPGPGTDTQHF.